These 21 T cell receptor beta chains were sequenced from one sample in a study of liver allograft versus peripheral blood T cells. On the study more broadly: Repertoires of T cell receptors in transplanted livers were compared with recipients' peripheral blood repertoires.

TCRdb recomputed calls from the reads with MiXCR, one row per CDR3 protein. The sample holds 14,000 or so distinct CDR3 sequences, 20% to 25% seen once. The receptors shown here come from a human patient who had a liver transplant. The graft donor may be the source of some T cells.

This chain links TRBV6-5 with TRBJ1-6, with 8 bases aligning to TRBD1. The V segment lost 6 bases and the J segment 11 bases; nucleotides outside the gene matches: 6. Germline-derived CDR1 and CDR2 are MNHEY and SVGAGI. The CDR3 loop spans 13 amino acids. The CDR3 is CASSRQGRAPLHF. The CDR3 nucleotides are TGTGCCAGCAGCCGACAGGGGCGGGCACCCCTCCACTTT.

The chain uses TRBV12-3 or TRBV12-4 and TRBJ1-1, with no clear D. Trimming took off 2 bases at V and 1 base at J, with 8 bases between the two ends. The CDR3 has 14 residues. The CDR3 DNA is TGTGCCAGCAGTTTAAACTCCCCGAACACTGAAGCTTTCTTT. Protein: CASSLNSPNTEAFF.

The J gene is TRBJ2-3, the V gene TRBV9; D remains ambiguous. CDR3 length: 15 residues. V gave up 4 bases and J gave up 2 bases, with 14 bases separating them. Germline CDR1 and CDR2: SGDLS and YYNGEE. The CDR3 protein is CASSPRLPYTDTQYF. CDR3 coding DNA: TGTGCCAGCAGCCCGAGACTCCCTTACACAGATACGCAGTATTTT.

This clonotype was seen a handful of times. The chain links TRBV19 to TRBJ1-5, with 8 nucleotides matching TRBD1. Unmatched junction bases numbered 4, after V lost 3 bases and J lost 3 bases. This CDR3 region has 15 residues. Germline V lookup: CDR1 LNHDA, CDR2 SQIVND (reference sequence). CDR3 region: CASSIKDRANQPQHF. The CDR3 DNA follows: TGTGCCAGTAGTATCAAGGACAGGGCCAATCAGCCCCAGCATTTT.

Regarding this clonotype: A much larger clone sits a single nucleotide away, making a read error possible. The chain's CDR3 is CASSLVMTNTGELFF. CDR3 bases: TGTGCCAGCAGCTTAGTGATGACAAACACCGGGGAGCTGTTTTTT. The chain uses TRBV7-9 and TRBJ2-2; D is unclear. CDR3 length: 15 amino acids. V dropped 1 base and J dropped 2 bases, with 8 bases sitting between them. Per the germline V gene, CDR1 is SEHNR and CDR2 is FQNEAQ (reference sequence).

This clonotype was seen more than once but under ten times. The CDR3 loop reads CASSLKGAQFYEQYF. In DNA, the CDR3 is TGTGCCAGCAGCTTAAAGGGGGCTCAATTCTACGAGCAGTACTTC. This chain uses TRBV7-9 with TRBJ2-7; 7 bases align to TRBD1. The CDR3 is 15 amino acids. After removal of 2 bases from V and 3 bases from J, the junction contained 7 bases not matched to a gene. In germline, CDR1 is SEHNR, CDR2 FQNEAQ (reference sequence).

This clonotype was counted between two and nine times. The V call is TRBV6-1, the J call TRBJ1-6, with D perhaps TRBD1 (6 bases). This CDR3 spans 18 amino acids. The germline gives CDR1 MNHNS, CDR2 SASEGT. Trimming removed 5 bases from V and 0 bases from J, with 17 bases in between. Here the CDR3 DNA reads TGTGCCAGCAGTTACCGAGGGGGAATGGACTCCTATAATTCACCCCTCCACTTT. It translates to CASSYRGGMDSYNSPLHF.

V and J are TRBV6-6 and TRBJ2-7; 9 bases agree with TRBD2. Trimming removed 6 bases from V and 0 bases from J; junction bases left unmatched: 0. The CDR3 contains 13 residues. The germline CDR1 and CDR2 sequences are MNHNY and SVGAGI (reference sequence). CDR3: CASRRGGSYEQYF. CDR3 DNA: TGTGCCAGCAGGCGGGGGGGCTCCTACGAGCAGTACTTC.

This clonotype is medium-sized in the sample. This CDR3 is CASSPPDRGNTEAFF. The CDR3 bases are TGTGCCAGCTCACCACCGGACAGGGGGAACACTGAAGCTTTCTTT. The chain has TRBV18 and TRBJ1-1; TRBD1 matches at 9 bases. Germline trimming cut 0 bases from V and 1 base from J; bases unmatched to any gene: 0. The CDR3 has 15 residues. Per the germline V gene, CDR1 is KGHSH and CDR2 is LQKENI.

By share, this clonotype ranks as medium-sized (0.01 to 0.1%). V is TRBV6-1 and J is TRBJ1-3, with D unclear. This CDR3 has 15 amino acids. CDR1 and CDR2 (germline): MNHNS, SASEGT. V lost 0 bases and J 5 bases, leaving 11 bases between the germline ends. This CDR3 is CASSEAQRGRNTIYF. The CDR3 DNA reads TGTGCCAGCAGTGAAGCGCAACGTGGCCGAAACACCATATATTTT.

The J gene is TRBJ1-6, the V gene TRBV9, with no clear D. The V gene lost 1 base and the J gene lost 4 bases, with 6 bases spanning the gap. CDR1 and CDR2 from the germline V gene are SGDLS and YYNGEE. This CDR3 spans 14 amino acids. The CDR3 DNA reads as TGTGCCAGCAGCGTATCAGGTTATAATTCACCCCTCCACTTT. It yields the protein CASSVSGYNSPLHF.

The chain is built from TRBV27 and TRBJ2-7; D perhaps matches TRBD1 (6 bases). The germline V gene has CDR1 MNHEY and CDR2 SMNVEV (reference sequence). The length of the CDR3 is 14 residues. The V end lost 0 bases, the J end lost 4 bases, and 10 bases lay between the germline ends. For the CDR3, the DNA is TGTGCCAGCAGTTTATCGGGGGCTAGTTACGAGCAGTACTTC. Translation gives CASSLSGASYEQYF.

The chain couples TRBV20-1 to TRBJ2-7; D is ambiguous. CDR1 DFQATT and CDR2 SNEGSKA come from the germline V gene (reference sequence). The CDR3 has 12 amino acids. Trimming pared 3 bases from V and 1 base from J, leaving 7 bases between. The CDR3: CSARSRSYEQYF. The CDR3 region has the DNA TGCAGTGCTAGGAGCAGATCCTACGAGCAGTACTTC.

This clonotype was detected a few times. The J gene is TRBJ1-5, the V gene TRBV18; 7 nucleotides line up with TRBD1. The length of the CDR3 is 14 residues. Germline trimming cut 2 bases from V and 6 bases from J; bases unmatched to any gene: 4. Germline V gene sequence: CDR1 KGHSH, CDR2 LQKENI. CDR3 region: CASSPDRVSQPQHF. CDR3 in DNA: TGTGCCAGCTCACCAGACAGGGTTAGTCAGCCCCAGCATTTT.

This clonotype is medium-sized. The chain employs TRBV7-9 and TRBJ1-6; 7 positions agree with TRBD1. The V gene's germline CDR1 is SEHNR and CDR2 FQNEAQ (reference sequence). CDR3 length equals 13 residues. Trimming cost V 1 base and J 11 bases; bases outside gene matches: 2. The CDR3 DNA follows: TGTGCCAGCAGCTTAGAGGGACAGCCACCCCTCCACTTT. It yields the protein CASSLEGQPPLHF. Full variable domain (remainder filled in from reference TRBV7-9 and TRBJ1-6): DTGVSQNPRHKITKRGQNVTFRCDPISEHNRLYWYRQTLGQGPEFLTYFQNEAQLEKSRLLSDRFSAERPKGSFSTLEIQRTEQGDSAMYLCASSLEGQPPLHFGNGTRLTVT.

In this sample, this clonotype is medium-sized. The CDR3 region is CSADRDSGSYNEQFF. DNA of the CDR3: TGCAGCGCTGACCGGGACAGCGGCTCCTACAATGAGCAGTTCTTC. The chain combines TRBV29-1 with TRBJ2-1; TRBD1 matches 7 bases. CDR3 length: 15 amino acids. CDR1 SQVTM and CDR2 ANQGSEA come from the germline V gene. Trimming removed 7 bases from V and 0 bases from J; junction bases left unmatched: 9.

V usage is TRBV2 and J usage is TRBJ1-2, with TRBD1 matching 7 bases. This CDR3 spans 15 amino acids. The germline CDR1 and CDR2 sequences are SNHLY and FYNNEI. Germline trimming cut 6 bases from V and 0 bases from J; bases unmatched to any gene: 7. The CDR3 loop is CASSQRQGSNYGYTF. CDR3 nucleotide sequence: TGTGCCAGCAGCCAGAGACAGGGATCTAACTATGGCTACACCTTC.

The rearrangement links TRBV13 to TRBJ1-1; 7 nucleotides agree with TRBD1. Germline-derived CDR1 and CDR2 are PRHDT and FYEKMQ (reference sequence). V lost 0 bases and J lost 9; bases outside the gene matches: 4. The CDR3 totals 13 residues. The chain's CDR3 is CASSLGQGFKAFF. Written as DNA, the CDR3 is TGTGCCAGCAGCTTAGGACAGGGGTTCAAAGCTTTCTTT. Full variable domain (outside the CDR3, taken from reference TRBV13 and TRBJ1-1): AAGVIQSPRHLIKEKRETATLKCYPIPRHDTVYWYQQGPGQDPQFLISFYEKMQSDKGSIPDRFSAQQFSDYHSELNMSSLELGDSALYFCASSLGQGFKAFFGQGTRLTVV.

About this clonotype itself: The germline gene is not matched at one end of the junction; a read error may be the cause. This chain links TRBV20-1 with TRBJ1-2; 9 bases are a match to TRBD1. In germline, CDR1 is DFQATT, CDR2 SNEGSKA (reference sequence). This CDR3 region has 13 residues. The CDR3 here is CSAREQGAGGYTF. In DNA, the CDR3 is TGCAGTGCCAGAGAACAGGGGGCGGGAGGCTACACCTTC.

The table lists this clonotype with many counts. V gene TRBV7-2 combines with J gene TRBJ1-3; D perhaps matches TRBD1 (6 bases). With 5 bases removed from V and 0 bases from J, the gap between germline ends came to 11 bases. CDR3 length equals 15 residues. Germline V CDR1 and CDR2: SGHTA, FQGNSA. CDR3 nucleotide sequence: TGTGCCAGCAGCCTACAGGGATACTCTGGAAACACCATATATTTT. It yields the protein CASSLQGYSGNTIYF.

By proportion, this clonotype is medium-sized. V and J are TRBV29-1 and TRBJ2-7; D might be TRBD1 (6 bases). Trimming left V 3 bases short and J 3 bases short, with 18 bases between. This CDR3 comprises 15 residues. Per germline, CDR1 SQVTM and CDR2 ANQGSEA. In DNA form, the CDR3 reads TGCAGCGTTGAGACCGAAGGGGGAAGGGTCTACGAGCAGTACTTC. Amino acid sequence: CSVETEGGRVYEQYF.